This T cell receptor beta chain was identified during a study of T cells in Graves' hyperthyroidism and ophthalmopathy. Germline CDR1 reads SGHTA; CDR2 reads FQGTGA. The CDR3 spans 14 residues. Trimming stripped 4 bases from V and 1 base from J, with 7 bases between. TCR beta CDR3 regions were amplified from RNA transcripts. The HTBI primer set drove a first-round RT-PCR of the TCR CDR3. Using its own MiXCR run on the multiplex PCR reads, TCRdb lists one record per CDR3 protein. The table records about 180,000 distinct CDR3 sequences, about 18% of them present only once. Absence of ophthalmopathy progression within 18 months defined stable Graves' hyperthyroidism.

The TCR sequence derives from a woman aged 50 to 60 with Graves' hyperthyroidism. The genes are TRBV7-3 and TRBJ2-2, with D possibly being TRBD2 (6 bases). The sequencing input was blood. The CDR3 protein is CASSSGGNTGELFF. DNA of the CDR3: TGTGCCAGCAGCTCCGGGGGGAACACCGGGGAGCTGTTTTTT.